One sample yielded the 14 T cell receptor beta chains listed below, sequenced in a study of shared clonotypes between healthy human individuals. TCRdb keeps only in-frame clones here, not all; method: immunoSEQ multiplex PCR. This table has under 750,000 clones, 72% appearing once. Input material: memory CD4+ T cells sorted from blood. The sample's subset: CD45RA-negative fraction. These TCRs come from a woman aged 30 to 39 in good health.

The chain has TRBV5-1 and TRBJ1-5; no clear D gene. Per germline, CDR1 SGHRS and CDR2 YFSETQ. The CDR3 covers 16 residues. The V and J ends lost 0 bases and 4 bases respectively, with 14 bases between them. This CDR3 is CASSLDFWQPNQPQHF. CDR3 bases: TGCGCCAGCAGCTTGGACTTTTGGCAGCCTAATCAGCCCCAGCATTTT.

As to this clone: Distinct nucleotide sequences in the sample also encode this CDR3. The chain combines TRBV6-1 with TRBJ2-7; D gene uncertain. The CDR3 contains 11 residues. The V end lost 6 bases, the J end lost 0 bases, and 3 bases lay between the germline ends. CDR1 is MNHNS and CDR2 is SASEGT in the germline V gene. Here the CDR3 DNA reads TGTGCCAGCAGCCCCTCCTACGAGCAGTACTTC. It specifies CASSPSYEQYF.

As to this clone: A single base is all that separates this from a far larger clone, so a read error is likely. V usage is TRBV5-4 and J usage is TRBJ2-5; 8 bases are a match to TRBD1. The CDR3 is made up of 14 amino acids. With V trimmed by 5 bases and J by 5 bases, 8 bases remained unmatched. CDR1 and CDR2 (germline): SGHNT, YYREEE (reference sequence). The CDR3 sequence is CASSPRTGWETQYF. In DNA form, the CDR3 reads TGTGCCAGCAGTCCCAGGACAGGGTGGGAGACCCAGTACTTC. Full variable domain (rest looked up from reference TRBV5-4 and TRBJ2-5): ETGVTQSPTHLIKTRGQQVTLRCSSQSGHNTVSWYQQALGQGPQFIFQYYREEENGRGNFPPRFSGLQFPNYSSELNVNALELDDSALYLCASSPRTGWETQYFGPGTRLLVL.

Comment on this clone: This specimen includes other DNA sequences encoding the same CDR3. The chain joins TRBV28 to TRBJ1-2, with no clear D. CDR3 length: 13 residues. Germline-derived CDR1 and CDR2 are MDHEN and SYDVKM. V lost 6 bases and J 2 bases, leaving 10 bases between the germline ends. Here the CDR3 reads CASSLSLNYGYTF. CDR3 DNA: TGTGCCAGCAGCCTATCGCTAAACTATGGCTACACCTTC.

The chain uses TRBV11-2 and TRBJ2-5, with unresolved D. This CDR3 has 14 amino acids. Trimming stripped 9 bases from V and 5 bases from J, with 19 bases between. Germline V gene sequence: CDR1 SGHAT, CDR2 FQNNGV. The CDR3 is CASTLGRSAETQYF. The CDR3, as DNA: TGTGCCAGTACCTTAGGGCGGTCGGCGGAGACCCAGTACTTC.

V usage is TRBV29-1 and J usage is TRBJ2-5, with 8 bases lining up with TRBD1. Germline-derived CDR1 and CDR2 are SQVTM and ANQGSEA. The CDR3 loop spans 15 amino acids. With 5 bases clipped from V and 2 bases from J, the junction kept 10 bases outside the gene matches. CDR3 in amino acids: CSVRPGRGRQETQYF. The CDR3 DNA reads TGCAGCGTTCGGCCGGGCAGGGGGCGGCAAGAGACCCAGTACTTC.

The rearrangement links TRBV6-5 to TRBJ1-2, with D unclear. Trimming pared 2 bases from V and 5 bases from J, leaving 15 bases between. Germline V gene lookup returns CDR1 MNHEY and CDR2 SVGAGI. The CDR3 loop spans 15 amino acids. DNA for the CDR3: TGTGCCAGCAGTTACACAGACATGGCGAGGTATGGCTACACCTTC. Translating it yields CASSYTDMARYGYTF.

The V and J genes are TRBV4-2 and TRBJ2-7; D possibly corresponds to TRBD1 (5 bases). With 7 bases removed from V and 2 bases from J, the gap between germline ends came to 12 bases. Germline values: CDR1 LGHNA, CDR2 YNFKEQ. This CDR3 contains 13 residues. The CDR3 coding sequence is TGTGCCAGCACGGACACGAACACCTACGAGCAGTACTTC. This gives the protein CASTDTNTYEQYF.

The chain carries TRBV15 and TRBJ2-1; 14 nucleotides match TRBD2. Germline assignment: CDR1 LNHNV and CDR2 YYDKDF (reference sequence). CDR3 length: 16 amino acids. The V and J ends lost 2 bases and 10 bases, in that order; junction bases with no gene match: 7. In DNA, the CDR3 is TGTGCCACCAGCAGAAGCCACGGACTAGCGGGAGGCGAGCAGTTCTTC. It is translated as CATSRSHGLAGGEQFF.

The chain carries TRBV28 and TRBJ2-7; D is unresolved. Germline values: CDR1 MDHEN, CDR2 SYDVKM. The V end was cut by 3 bases, the J end by 2 bases, with 5 bases between. The CDR3 is made up of 12 amino acids. DNA for the CDR3: TGTGCCAGCAGTTTTCGGCCCTACGAGCAGTACTTC. Its protein is CASSFRPYEQYF.

This clone was found a few times. Distinct nucleotide sequences in the sample also encode this CDR3. V and J are TRBV5-1 and TRBJ1-1, with TRBD1 matching over 8 bases. The CDR3 loop spans 14 amino acids. The trim removed 1 base at V and 1 base at J, leaving 0 bases unmatched. Germline lookup yields CDR1 SGHRS and CDR2 YFSETQ. CDR3 sequence (DNA): TGCGCCAGCAGCTTGACAGGGGGGAACACTGAAGCTTTCTTT. This encodes CASSLTGGNTEAFF.

The chain uses TRBV19 and TRBJ2-7; 12 bases map to TRBD1. Germline lookup yields CDR1 LNHDA and CDR2 SQIVND (reference sequence). V was clipped by 6 bases and J by 4 bases; unmatched bases: 4. The CDR3 has 14 residues. The CDR3 DNA follows: TGTGCCAGTAGCCCGGGACAGGGGGCTTACGAGCAGTACTTC. This codes for CASSPGQGAYEQYF.

The genes are TRBV19 and TRBJ2-7; D tentatively fits TRBD1 or TRBD2 (5 bases each). Germline V gives CDR1 LNHDA, CDR2 SQIVND (reference sequence). The germline V and J ends were trimmed by 3 bases and 2 bases, with 20 bases remaining between them. The CDR3 covers 17 residues. DNA for the CDR3: TGTGCCAGTAGTATCTGGGACGGTGGGTCCTCGGCCTACGAGCAGTACTTC. Protein sequence: CASSIWDGGSSAYEQYF.

The J gene is TRBJ2-3, the V gene TRBV25-1; either TRBD1 or TRBD2 may fit D (5 bases each). Deletions cut 2 bases from V and 5 bases from J, with 11 bases between. CDR3 length: 14 amino acids. Germline CDR1 and CDR2: MGHDK and SYGVNS. The CDR3 DNA reads as TGTGCCAGCAGTGAAGGACGGGGCCTAGATACGCAGTATTTT. Protein product: CASSEGRGLDTQYF.